Shown below are 11 T cell receptor beta chains from a single sample sequenced in a study of cytomegalovirus exposure and HLA in healthy donors. TCRdb's table, derived via immunoSEQ multiplex PCR, lists solely in-frame clones and lacks some. The table has roughly 200,000 clones, about nine tenths seen once. The sample was PBMCs. The source is a man aged 30 to 45 in good health and CMV-seropositive.

V and J are TRBV7-2 and TRBJ2-7, with D uncertain. Trimming removed 5 bases at V and 4 bases at J, with 9 bases between. The germline CDR1 and CDR2 sequences are SGHTA and FQGNSA. The CDR3 has 12 residues. As DNA, the CDR3 is TGTGCCAGCAGCCAACCAGGTTACGAGCAGTACTTC. Protein: CASSQPGYEQYF.

The chain combines TRBV2 with TRBJ1-1; D is uncertain. Trimming removed 8 bases from V and 2 bases from J, with 12 bases in between. The CDR3 is made up of 13 amino acids. The germline V gene has CDR1 SNHLY and CDR2 FYNNEI. DNA for the CDR3: TGTGCCAGCTGCAGTGGGGTAAACACTGAAGCTTTCTTT. It specifies CASCSGVNTEAFF. The variable domain in full, with the rest retrieved from reference TRBV2 and TRBJ1-1, is EPEVTQTPSHQVTQMGQEVILRCVPISNHLYFYWYRQILGQKVEFLVSFYNNEISEKSEIFDDQFSVERPDGSNFTLKIRSTKLEDSAMYFCASCSGVNTEAFFGQGTRLTVV.

V gene TRBV5-1 combines with J gene TRBJ2-1; D is undetermined. Germline CDR1 and CDR2: SGHRS and YFSETQ. There are 15 residues in the CDR3. V lost 4 bases and J lost 4, with 15 bases in between. CDR3 amino acids: CASSLAGGDYNEQFF. CDR3 nucleotide sequence: TGCGCCAGCAGCCTGGCTGGTGGGGATTACAATGAGCAGTTCTTC.

This clone occurred a few times. V and J are TRBV6-4 and TRBJ2-3; TRBD1 might be the D (5 bases). The germline V gene encodes CDR1 MRHNA and CDR2 SNTAGT. The V end was cut by 3 bases, the J end by 0 bases, with 7 bases between. This CDR3 has 14 amino acids. The DNA of the CDR3 is TGTGCCAGCAGTGAAGGGGCGAGCACAGATACGCAGTATTTT. Translating it yields CASSEGASTDTQYF.

This sequence joins TRBV7-2 and TRBJ1-3, with a tentative D call TRBD1 (5 bases). The germline CDR1 and CDR2 sequences are SGHTA and FQGNSA. The CDR3 totals 15 residues. The V end was cut by 2 bases, the J end by 2 bases, with 10 bases between. CDR3 in DNA: TGTGCCAGCAGCTTAACCGCAGGGCCTGGAAACACCATATATTTT. The encoded protein is CASSLTAGPGNTIYF.

The J gene is TRBJ2-3, the V gene TRBV5-1; 7 bases map to TRBD1. Germline lookup yields CDR1 SGHRS and CDR2 YFSETQ. This CDR3 contains 16 residues. Trimming removed 0 bases from V and 4 bases from J; junction bases left unmatched: 8. The CDR3 bases are TGCGCCAGCAGCTTGGGACAGGGTGGCGTCGCAGATACGCAGTATTTT. It specifies CASSLGQGGVADTQYF.

The V and J genes are TRBV18 and TRBJ1-1, with D perhaps TRBD1 (6 bases). Germline CDR1 and CDR2: KGHSH and LQKENI. V was trimmed by 1 base and J by 0 bases, leaving 18 bases between them. The CDR3 length is 18 residues. The CDR3 sequence: CASSPRQQGGPMNTEAFF. The CDR3 nucleotides are TGTGCCAGCTCACCACGGCAACAGGGTGGCCCAATGAACACTGAAGCTTTCTTT.

The table lists this clone with a count of one. The chain uses TRBV4-1 and TRBJ1-5; the D gene is possibly TRBD1 (5 bases). This CDR3 is 18 amino acids long. Germline assignment: CDR1 MGHRA and CDR2 YSYEKL. Trimming took off 2 bases at V and 4 bases at J, with 21 bases between the two ends. Written as DNA, the CDR3 is TGCGCCAGCAGCCAATTAGTAATTAGCCGGGGGATGAATCAGCCCCAGCATTTT. It encodes CASSQLVISRGMNQPQHF.

The J gene is TRBJ2-7, the V gene TRBV10-3; D call uncertain. Germline V gene data show CDR1 as ENHRY and CDR2 as SYGVKD. Trimming stripped 0 bases from V and 1 base from J, with 1 base between. The CDR3 runs to 12 residues. CDR3 in amino acids: CAISESSYEQYF. DNA for the CDR3: TGTGCCATCAGTGAGTCGTCCTACGAGCAGTACTTC.

The V gene is TRBV29-1, the J gene TRBJ2-3, with D possibly TRBD1 on 6 matching bases. The CDR3 extends over 11 amino acids. Trimming removed 4 bases from V and 5 bases from J, with 7 bases in between. Germline loops: CDR1 SQVTM, CDR2 ANQGSEA. This CDR3 reads CSVARGDTQYF. In DNA form, the CDR3 reads TGCAGCGTTGCCAGGGGAGATACGCAGTATTTT.

This chain connects TRBV6-5 to TRBJ2-7; 10 bases map to TRBD1. The CDR3 contains 12 residues. After removal of 6 bases from V and 9 bases from J, the junction contained 5 bases not matched to a gene. The germline CDR1 and CDR2 sequences are MNHEY and SVGAGI. The CDR3: CASRGQGELQYF. In DNA, the CDR3 is TGTGCCAGCAGAGGACAGGGGGAGTTGCAGTACTTC.